These 31 T cell receptor beta chains came from one sample sequenced in a study of OX40 agonist ivuxolimab in advanced cancers. Library prep was done by the immunoSEQ multiplex PCR assay. TCRdb carries this immuneACCESS record with in-frame sequences only. Its versions omit some clonotypes, under half of them owing to an unresolved V gene in the studies checked, with the rest unexplained. Recorded for this sample are tens of thousands of clones; over 75% of them occurred a single time. Roughly three fifths of the sample is taken by the ten largest. The source material was CD4+ or CD8+ T cells sorted from blood, sampled in a trial of the OX40 agonist ivuxolimab. These receptors came from an adult with an advanced solid tumor such as melanoma, head and neck, liver or kidney cancer.

The V and J genes are TRBV28 and TRBJ2-7; D possibly uses TRBD1 or TRBD2 (7 bases each). The germline V gene has CDR1 MDHEN and CDR2 SYDVKM. The CDR3 length is 14 residues. With 3 bases removed from V and 4 bases from J, the gap between germline ends came to 13 bases. The CDR3 DNA reads TGTGCCAGCAGTTTGCAGGGGGGGTCATACGAGCAGTACTTC. Translated, it gives CASSLQGGSYEQYF.

J is TRBJ1-1 and V is TRBV28; 8 bases match TRBD1. CDR1 and CDR2 (germline): MDHEN, SYDVKM. V gave up 6 bases and J gave up 1 base; unmatched junction bases: 4. The CDR3 runs 14 residues. Here the CDR3 DNA reads TGTGCCAGCAGGCCAACAGGGGGGAACACTGAAGCTTTCTTT. Its protein is CASRPTGGNTEAFF. The whole variable domain, remainder taken from reference TRBV28 and TRBJ1-1, is DVKVTQSSRYLVKRTGEKVFLECVQDMDHENMFWYRQDPGLGLRLIYFSYDVKMKEKGDIPEGYSVSREKKERFSLILESASTNQTSMYLCASRPTGGNTEAFFGQGTRLTVV.

This clone has only one observation. This CDR3 is CASSLLPGQGMNTEAFF. Here the CDR3 DNA reads TGTGCCAGCAGCTTATTACCGGGACAGGGAATGAACACTGAAGCTTTCTTT. The chain has TRBV7-8 and TRBJ1-1; 9 bases align to TRBD1. V was clipped by 2 bases and J by 0 bases; unmatched bases: 7. The CDR3 runs 17 residues. Germline values: CDR1 SGHVS, CDR2 FQNEAQ.

V is TRBV19 and J is TRBJ1-2; D gene uncertain. Per the germline V gene, CDR1 is LNHDA and CDR2 is SQIVND (reference sequence). The germline V and J ends were trimmed by 5 bases and 6 bases, with 13 bases remaining between them. CDR3 length: 13 amino acids. The CDR3 loop reads CASSPPWEDGYTF. CDR3 nucleotides: TGTGCCAGTAGTCCACCTTGGGAGGATGGCTACACCTTC. Looking up the rest from reference TRBV19 and TRBJ1-2 gives the full variable domain: DGGITQSPKYLFRKEGQNVTLSCEQNLNHDAMYWYRQDPGQGLRLIYYSQIVNDFQKGDIAEGYSVSREKKESFPLTVTSAQKNPTAFYLCASSPPWEDGYTFGSGTRLTVV.

This clone was recorded once. The chain joins TRBV11-3 to TRBJ1-3, with D perhaps TRBD1 (6 bases). This CDR3 is built from 16 residues. V was shortened by 11 bases and J by 0 bases, with 20 bases between the two germline ends. Germline V gene lookup returns CDR1 SGHNT and CDR2 YENEEA. The CDR3 sequence is CAEGGALFLSGNTIYF. CDR3 sequence (DNA): TGTGCCGAGGGGGGGGCCCTATTCCTCTCTGGAAACACCATATATTTT.

This chain connects TRBV7-9 to TRBJ1-1; D is possibly TRBD1 (5 bases). Trimming cost V 2 bases and J 3 bases, with 10 bases left between them. Germline V gene sequence: CDR1 SEHNR, CDR2 FQNEAQ (reference sequence). This CDR3 region has 14 residues. For the CDR3, the DNA is TGTGCCAGCAGCTTAACCGACAGATACACTGAAGCTTTCTTT. Its protein product is CASSLTDRYTEAFF.

This chain connects TRBV6-1 to TRBJ2-2; D not resolved. The CDR3 runs to 12 residues. Trimming left V 2 bases short and J 6 bases short, with 4 bases between. Germline CDR1 reads MNHNS; CDR2 reads SASEGT. The DNA for the CDR3 is TGTGCCAGCAGTGAAAGGTCCGGGGAGCTGTTTTTT. It yields the protein CASSERSGELFF.

This rearrangement joins TRBV7-2 to TRBJ2-7, with 10 nucleotides matching TRBD2. V lost 5 bases, J lost 7 bases, and 14 bases stayed unmatched. Looked up from germline, CDR1 is SGHTA and CDR2 is FQGNSA. The CDR3 has 16 residues. CDR3 amino acids: CASSPPVSGGAEEQYF. Written as DNA, the CDR3 is TGTGCCAGCAGCCCCCCCGTCAGCGGGGGGGCGGAAGAGCAGTACTTC.

This chain joins TRBV4-2 and TRBJ1-6; D remains unclear. Between the trimmed V and J ends, which lost 0 bases and 1 base, there was a span of 10 bases. CDR1 LGHNA and CDR2 YNFKEQ come from the germline V gene. The CDR3 is 17 amino acids. The CDR3 DNA sequence: TGTGCCAGCAGCCAAGAGCGAGCGGCGTCCTATAATTCACCCCTCCACTTT. This codes for CASSQERAASYNSPLHF.

This CDR3 reads CASSEREYTGELFF. CDR3 DNA sequence: TGTGCCAGCAGTGAAAGAGAGTACACCGGGGAGCTGTTTTTT. V usage is TRBV25-1 and J usage is TRBJ2-2, with D hard to call. The CDR3 loop spans 14 amino acids. The V gene's germline CDR1 is MGHDK and CDR2 SYGVNS. V gave up 2 bases and J gave up 3 bases, with 7 bases separating them.

The chain is built from TRBV5-1 and TRBJ2-2, with a possible D match to TRBD1 (6 bases). CDR1 is SGHRS, CDR2 YFSETQ, per germline. V was clipped by 4 bases and J by 5 bases, with 15 bases between them. The CDR3 is 15 amino acids. CDR3 protein: CASSAQKQGTGELFF. The DNA of the CDR3 is TGCGCCAGCAGCGCCCAAAAACAGGGTACCGGGGAGCTGTTTTTT.

In its sample, this clone was seen once. V gene TRBV7-8 combines with J gene TRBJ1-5, with D possibly TRBD1 on 5 matching bases. Germline assignment: CDR1 SGHVS and CDR2 FQNEAQ. This CDR3 region has 14 residues. Trimming took 3 bases from V and 5 from J, leaving 11 bases between them. The CDR3 coding sequence is TGTGCCAGCAGCTTTTCAGGGAGCGATCAGCCCCAGCATTTT. Amino acid sequence: CASSFSGSDQPQHF.

The J gene is TRBJ2-1, the V gene TRBV7-9; unclear D gene. The length of the CDR3 is 16 residues. Trimming stripped 0 bases from V and 7 bases from J, with 16 bases between. CDR1 and CDR2 from the germline V gene are SEHNR and FQNEAQ (reference sequence). The CDR3 reads CASSLAPWTDGNEQFF. CDR3 DNA sequence: TGTGCCAGCAGCTTAGCGCCCTGGACGGACGGAAATGAGCAGTTCTTC. Drawing the rest from reference TRBV7-9 and TRBJ2-1, the complete variable domain is DTGVSQNPRHKITKRGQNVTFRCDPISEHNRLYWYRQTLGQGPEFLTYFQNEAQLEKSRLLSDRFSAERPKGSFSTLEIQRTEQGDSAMYLCASSLAPWTDGNEQFFGPGTRLTVL.

The chain joins TRBV11-2 to TRBJ2-7; D is tentatively TRBD1 or TRBD2 (5 bases each). This CDR3 is built from 15 residues. From germline, CDR1 is SGHAT and CDR2 FQNNGV. V lost 0 bases and J lost 2, with 11 bases in between. The CDR3 loop reads CASSLEVLGAYEQYF. The CDR3 DNA reads TGTGCCAGCAGCTTAGAGGTGTTGGGGGCCTACGAGCAGTACTTC.

CDR3 coding DNA: TGCGCCAGCAGCCAGGACCCCGGGACAGGGAACACCGGGGAGCTGTTTTTT. It yields the protein CASSQDPGTGNTGELFF. The chain employs TRBV4-1 and TRBJ2-2; TRBD1 aligns across 8 bases. The CDR3 extends over 17 amino acids. CDR1 is MGHRA, CDR2 YSYEKL, per germline. The V gene end was trimmed by 3 bases and the J gene end by 1 base; junction bases not matched to a gene: 7.

The CDR3 DNA is TGTGCCACCAGCAGAGAGGCGGGGACAACCTGGAATGAGCAGTTCTTC. Protein sequence: CATSREAGTTWNEQFF. V is TRBV15 and J is TRBJ2-1; D may correspond to TRBD1 or TRBD2 (6 bases each). The germline CDR1 and CDR2 sequences are LNHNV and YYDKDF (reference sequence). V was shortened by 0 bases and J by 7 bases, with 16 bases between the two germline ends. The CDR3 consists of 16 residues.

The V gene is TRBV29-1, the J gene TRBJ2-2, with D unresolved. Germline CDR1 reads SQVTM; CDR2 reads ANQGSEA. This CDR3 comprises 12 residues. V lost 7 bases to trimming and J lost 4 bases, with 10 bases between them. The CDR3 coding sequence is TGCAGCGGTATAGGTCTCACCGGGGAGCTGTTTTTT. As protein: CSGIGLTGELFF.

The gene calls are TRBV7-9 and TRBJ1-1, with a possible D match to TRBD1 (5 bases). The germline V and J ends were trimmed by 1 base and 5 bases, with 11 bases remaining between them. The CDR3 contains 14 residues. Germline values: CDR1 SEHNR, CDR2 FQNEAQ (reference sequence). The DNA of the CDR3 is TGTGCCAGCAGCTTAGAGGCAGGGCGGACTGAAGCTTTCTTT. Its protein product is CASSLEAGRTEAFF.

The V call is TRBV7-2, the J call TRBJ2-5, with D unclear. CDR1 and CDR2 from the germline V gene are SGHTA and FQGNSA. V shed 5 bases and J shed 0 bases, with 19 bases lying between them. This CDR3 contains 17 residues. CDR3 sequence: CASSTGPIVGNQETQYF. The CDR3 DNA reads as TGTGCCAGCAGCACGGGCCCGATAGTGGGAAACCAAGAGACCCAGTACTTC. The complete variable domain, with remaining parts taken from reference TRBV7-2 and TRBJ2-5, reads GAGVSQSPSNKVTEKGKDVELRCDPISGHTALYWYRQSLGQGLEFLIYFQGNSAPDKSGLPSDRFSAERTGGSVSTLTIQRTQQEDSAVYLCASSTGPIVGNQETQYFGPGTRLLVL.

The chain links TRBV5-6 to TRBJ2-1, with D possibly matching TRBD1 (5 bases). The CDR3 spans 13 residues. Trimming left V 0 bases short and J 8 bases short, with 9 bases between. CDR1 SGHDT and CDR2 YYEEEE come from the germline V gene. The CDR3 nucleotides are TGTGCCAGCAGCTTGGGCAGGGCGGATGAGCAGTTCTTC. Translated: CASSLGRADEQFF.

The chain has TRBV30 and TRBJ1-2, with TRBD1 matching 8 bases. The CDR3 covers 13 residues. V was clipped by 7 bases and J by 4 bases; unmatched bases: 8. Germline CDR1 is GTSNPN and CDR2 is SVGIG (reference sequence). The CDR3 DNA follows: TGTGCCTCTATGACAGGGGTGATCTATGGCTACACCTTC. Its protein product is CASMTGVIYGYTF.

The chain recombines TRBV7-9 with TRBJ2-7, with D possibly TRBD1 on 6 matching bases. Germline assignment: CDR1 SEHNR and CDR2 FQNEAQ (reference sequence). Trimming took off 6 bases at V and 3 bases at J, with 9 bases between the two ends. This CDR3 has 12 residues. The CDR3 loop reads CASREDSYEQYF. DNA for the CDR3: TGTGCCAGCAGGGAGGACAGCTACGAGCAGTACTTC.

In its sample, this clone was seen a few times. The V call is TRBV7-9, the J call TRBJ1-2; TRBD1 matches at 11 bases. The junction had 3 bases not matched to a gene; V was cut back by 3 bases and J by 3 bases. The germline CDR1 and CDR2 sequences are SEHNR and FQNEAQ (reference sequence). This CDR3 is 15 amino acids long. CDR3 in amino acids: CASSLGTGGDYGYTF. DNA of the CDR3: TGTGCCAGCAGCTTGGGGACAGGGGGGGACTATGGCTACACCTTC.

The rearrangement uses TRBV7-9 and TRBJ2-7; no clear D gene. Germline CDR1 SEHNR, CDR2 FQNEAQ (reference sequence). V lost 2 bases to trimming and J lost 4 bases, with 18 bases between them. CDR3 length: 16 amino acids. The CDR3 loop is CASSLTSAQATYEQYF. DNA for the CDR3: TGTGCCAGCAGCTTAACGTCGGCCCAGGCAACTTACGAGCAGTACTTC.

The V and J genes are TRBV9 and TRBJ2-3, with D unclear. The ends were cut back, 0 bases at V and 0 bases at J, with 2 bases in the middle. The CDR3 is 13 residues long. Per germline, CDR1 SGDLS and CDR2 YYNGEE. This CDR3 reads CASSVDSTDTQYF. CDR3 DNA: TGTGCCAGCAGCGTAGACAGCACAGATACGCAGTATTTT.

V gene TRBV19 combines with J gene TRBJ1-6, with 9 nucleotides matching TRBD1. Germline V gene sequence: CDR1 LNHDA, CDR2 SQIVND (reference sequence). Trimming took 1 base from V and 6 from J; bases not matched to a gene: 1. This CDR3 spans 15 amino acids. In nucleotides, the CDR3 is TGTGCCAGTAGTATAGCGGGACAGGGTAATTCACCCCTCCACTTT. Its translation: CASSIAGQGNSPLHF.

The chain uses TRBV15 and TRBJ2-3; D perhaps matches TRBD2 (6 bases). Germline lookup yields CDR1 LNHNV and CDR2 YYDKDF (reference sequence). The V end was cut by 5 bases, the J end by 3 bases, with 21 bases between. This CDR3 has 17 amino acids. CDR3 in DNA: TGTGCCACCAGCTGGCCGCTTCGAGGGGCGGGAACAGATACGCAGTATTTT. As protein: CATSWPLRGAGTDTQYF.

The V and J genes are TRBV6-5 and TRBJ1-1; 10 nucleotides align to TRBD1. Germline-derived CDR1 and CDR2 are MNHEY and SVGAGI. V was pared by 7 bases and J by 0 bases, with 5 bases of the junction left unmatched. The CDR3 extends over 15 amino acids. CDR3 in amino acids: CASTGTGAVNTEAFF. The DNA for the CDR3 is TGTGCCAGCACCGGGACAGGGGCGGTGAACACTGAAGCTTTCTTT.

This chain joins TRBV30 and TRBJ2-7; D gene uncertain. V was cut by 2 bases and J by 2 bases, with 13 bases left in between. In germline, CDR1 is GTSNPN, CDR2 SVGIG (reference sequence). CDR3 size: 14 residues. The CDR3, as DNA: TGTGCCTGGAGTTCCTCGGCAGCCACCTACGAGCAGTACTTC. Protein product: CAWSSSAATYEQYF.

This chain joins TRBV27 and TRBJ2-3; TRBD2 aligns across 11 bases. Germline V gene sequence: CDR1 MNHEY, CDR2 SMNVEV (reference sequence). V lost 6 bases, J lost 7 bases, and 9 bases stayed unmatched. This CDR3 spans 15 amino acids. CDR3 region: CASSAGTSGANTQYF. The CDR3 DNA follows: TGTGCCAGCAGCGCCGGGACTAGCGGCGCAAATACGCAGTATTTT.

This chain connects TRBV20-1 to TRBJ2-3; D is uncertain. In germline, CDR1 is DFQATT, CDR2 SNEGSKA (reference sequence). The V end lost 2 bases, the J end lost 10 bases, and 7 bases lay between the germline ends. CDR3 length equals 10 residues. CDR3 nucleotide sequence: TGCAGTGCTAGACTCCGGGCGCAGTATTTT. It is translated as CSARLRAQYF.